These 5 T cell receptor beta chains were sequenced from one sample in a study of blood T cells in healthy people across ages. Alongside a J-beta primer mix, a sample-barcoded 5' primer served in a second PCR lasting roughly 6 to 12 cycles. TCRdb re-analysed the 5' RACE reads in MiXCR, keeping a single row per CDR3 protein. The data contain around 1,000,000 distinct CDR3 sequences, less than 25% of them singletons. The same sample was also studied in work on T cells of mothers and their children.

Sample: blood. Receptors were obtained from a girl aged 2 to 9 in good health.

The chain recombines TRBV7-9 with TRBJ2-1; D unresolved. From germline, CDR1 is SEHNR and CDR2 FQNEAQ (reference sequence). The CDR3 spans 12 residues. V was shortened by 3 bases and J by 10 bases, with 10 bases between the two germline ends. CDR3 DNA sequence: TGTGCCAGCAGCTTTTCCCAAGACGAGCAGTTCTTC. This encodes CASSFSQDEQFF.

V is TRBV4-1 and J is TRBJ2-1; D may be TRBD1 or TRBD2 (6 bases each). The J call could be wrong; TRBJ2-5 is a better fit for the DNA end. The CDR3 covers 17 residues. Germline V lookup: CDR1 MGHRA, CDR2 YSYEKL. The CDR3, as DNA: TGCGCCAGCAGCCAAGGTAACGGGGGATCAGGGGCGGAGACCCAGTACTTC. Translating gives CASSQGNGGSGAETQYF.

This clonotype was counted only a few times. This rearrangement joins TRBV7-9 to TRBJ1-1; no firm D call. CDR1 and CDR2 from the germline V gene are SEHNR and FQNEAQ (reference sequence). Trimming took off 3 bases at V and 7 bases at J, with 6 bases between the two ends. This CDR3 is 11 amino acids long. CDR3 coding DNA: TGTGCCAGCAGCTTCGAAGTTGAAGCTTTCTTT. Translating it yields CASSFEVEAFF.

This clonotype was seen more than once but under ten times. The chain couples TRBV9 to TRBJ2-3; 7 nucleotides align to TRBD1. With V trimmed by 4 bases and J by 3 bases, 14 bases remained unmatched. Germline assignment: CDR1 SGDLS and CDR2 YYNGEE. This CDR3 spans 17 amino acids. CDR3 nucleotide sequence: TGTGCCAGCAGCCCGGGACGGACAGGTGCATTGACAGATACGCAGTATTTT. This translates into CASSPGRTGALTDTQYF.

This CDR3 is CSALIGRTYEQYF. CDR3 in DNA: TGCAGTGCCCTGATTGGCCGGACCTACGAGCAGTACTTC. V and J are TRBV20-1 and TRBJ2-7, with D unresolved. The V and J ends lost 6 bases and 2 bases respectively, with 14 bases between them. CDR1 is DFQATT and CDR2 is SNEGSKA in the germline V gene (reference sequence). The CDR3 loop spans 13 amino acids.